Below are 30 T cell receptor beta chains sequenced from a single sample in a study of Graves' ophthalmopathy and Graves' hyperthyroidism. RNA served as the template for amplifying TCR beta CDR3 regions. The library came from an HTBI-primed first-round RT-PCR and a second-round multiplex PCR. TCRdb ran MiXCR on the multiplex PCR reads and lists one entry per CDR3 protein. The sample lists about 700,000 distinct CDR3 sequences, approximately 40% seen once, with approximately 43% in the top ten. The sample comprised peripheral blood. The receptors were sampled from an adult man with Graves' ophthalmopathy.

Here the CDR3 DNA reads TGCAGTGCTAGAGAGCGGGGCCGGGAGCAGTACTTC. Its protein product is CSARERGREQYF. The chain employs TRBV20-1 and TRBJ2-7, with a weak D call TRBD2 (6 bases). From germline, CDR1 is DFQATT and CDR2 SNEGSKA (reference sequence). Trimming pared 0 bases from V and 7 bases from J, leaving 10 bases between. The length of the CDR3 is 12 residues.

Details on this clonotype: A much larger clone differs from this one at a single base, so this may be a read error. V usage is TRBV7-9 and J usage is TRBJ1-2; 7 positions agree with TRBD1. The CDR3 loop spans 14 amino acids. Germline V gives CDR1 SEHNR, CDR2 FQNEAQ (reference sequence). CDR3 loop: CASSAYLTGKGYIF. The CDR3 DNA follows: TGTGCCAGCAGCGCATATTTGACAGGGAAAGGCTACATCTTC.

V gene TRBV7-9 combines with J gene TRBJ2-7; D tentatively reads TRBD1 or TRBD2 (5 bases each). Deletions cut 5 bases from V and 4 bases from J, with 18 bases between. This CDR3 spans 15 amino acids. Germline-derived CDR1 and CDR2 are SEHNR and FQNEAQ (reference sequence). CDR3 protein: CASSETDRGRYEQYF. As DNA, the CDR3 is TGTGCCAGCAGCGAAACCGACCGGGGACGTTACGAGCAGTACTTC.

The rearrangement uses TRBV7-9 and TRBJ1-2; D is possibly TRBD1 (5 bases). The V end lost 6 bases, the J end lost 4 bases, and 12 bases lay between the germline ends. CDR3 length equals 13 residues. The germline V gene encodes CDR1 SEHNR and CDR2 FQNEAQ (reference sequence). The CDR3 region is CASSEGHRYGYTF. The CDR3 nucleotides read TGTGCCAGCAGTGAAGGACACCGCTATGGCTACACCTTC.

This clonotype was detected many times. The V and J genes are TRBV9 and TRBJ1-6; D is perhaps TRBD1 (6 bases). This CDR3 has 15 residues. The germline V gene has CDR1 SGDLS and CDR2 YYNGEE. The ends were cut back, 4 bases at V and 11 bases at J, with 19 bases in the middle. Here the CDR3 DNA reads TGTGCCAGCAGCTTAGCCGAGACAGGATCTACACCCCTCCACTTT. It codes for CASSLAETGSTPLHF.

This clonotype was found many times. The chain recombines TRBV12-3 or TRBV12-4 with TRBJ1-2; D uncertain. This CDR3 has 13 amino acids. With 3 bases removed from V and 8 bases from J, the gap between germline ends came to 13 bases. This CDR3 is CASSFIEETGYTF. In nucleotides, the CDR3 is TGTGCCAGCAGTTTTATCGAGGAAACGGGCTACACCTTC.

The V and J genes are TRBV25-1 and TRBJ2-5, with a tentative D call TRBD1 (6 bases). The V end was cut by 3 bases, the J end by 9 bases, with 23 bases between. Germline V gene sequence: CDR1 MGHDK, CDR2 SYGVNS. The CDR3 sequence is 16 residues long. CDR3 DNA: TGTGCCAGCAGTGACTCGACAGGCCAGAAAAAGGAGGCCCAGTACTTC. Protein: CASSDSTGQKKEAQYF.

This sequence joins TRBV7-9 and TRBJ2-5; no firm D call. The CDR3 runs to 9 residues. V was trimmed by 5 bases and J by 13 bases, leaving 8 bases between them. Per the germline V gene, CDR1 is SEHNR and CDR2 is FQNEAQ (reference sequence). CDR3 DNA: TGTGCCAGCAGCGTAACACGGTACTTC. It specifies CASSVTRYF.

In its sample, this clonotype was seen a few times. The chain joins TRBV5-1 to TRBJ2-5; D gene unclear. In germline, CDR1 is SGHRS, CDR2 YFSETQ. Trimming pared 2 bases from V and 2 bases from J, leaving 10 bases between. CDR3 length equals 14 residues. The CDR3 DNA reads TGCGCCAGCAGCTTCCCCGGTTCACAAGAGACCCAGTACTTC. It is translated as CASSFPGSQETQYF.

Details on this clonotype: A much bigger clone sits one base away, suggesting this may be a read error. Since the CDR3 does not end with the conserved phenylalanine or tryptophan, this likely comes from a read error. This chain connects TRBV11-2 to TRBJ2-5; perhaps D is TRBD1 or TRBD2 (5 bases each). Germline CDR1 is SGHAT and CDR2 is FQNNGV. The length of the CDR3 is 13 residues. Trimming cost V 5 bases and J 5 bases, with 12 bases left between them. In DNA, the CDR3 is TGTGCCAGCAGCCGTAGTGAGGGGGAGACCCAGTACGTC. Protein product: CASSRSEGETQYV.

The chain recombines TRBV9 with TRBJ1-2; 7 bases fit TRBD1. Trimming removed 0 bases from V and 6 bases from J; junction bases left unmatched: 8. Germline V gene lookup returns CDR1 SGDLS and CDR2 YYNGEE. The CDR3 contains 15 residues. The CDR3 nucleotides are TGTGCCAGCAGCGTAGCGGGCGACAGGGTCCATGGCTACACCTTC. Encoded protein: CASSVAGDRVHGYTF.

This clonotype was seen just once. This sequence joins TRBV10-3 and TRBJ1-2; D unclear. The CDR3 consists of 13 residues. V was shortened by 10 bases and J by 4 bases, with 16 bases between the two germline ends. Germline V gives CDR1 ENHRY, CDR2 SYGVKD. CDR3 residues: CASSPDIPYGYTF. The DNA for the CDR3 is TGTGCCAGCAGCCCCGACATCCCCTATGGCTACACCTTC.

The chain uses TRBV19 and TRBJ2-7, with D possibly being TRBD1 or TRBD2 (6 bases each). Trimming took 9 bases from V and 3 from J, leaving 24 bases between them. Germline lookup yields CDR1 LNHDA and CDR2 SQIVND (reference sequence). The CDR3 loop spans 16 amino acids. The CDR3, as DNA: TGTGCCAGCAGGAGGTCGGGGGCCGGGGCGTTCTACGAGCAGTACTTC. Its translation is CASRRSGAGAFYEQYF. Looking up the rest from reference TRBV19 and TRBJ2-7 gives the full variable domain: DGGITQSPKYLFRKEGQNVTLSCEQNLNHDAMYWYRQDPGQGLRLIYYSQIVNDFQKGDIAEGYSVSREKKESFPLTVTSAQKNPTAFYLCASRRSGAGAFYEQYFGPGTRLTVT.

This clonotype has ten or more counts. This chain links TRBV19 with TRBJ1-5; D uncertain. The germline V gene has CDR1 LNHDA and CDR2 SQIVND (reference sequence). The CDR3 has 13 amino acids. V lost 7 bases and J lost 5, with 12 bases in between. This CDR3 is CASTDGRHQPQHF. CDR3 DNA sequence: TGTGCCAGTACCGATGGGCGCCATCAGCCCCAGCATTTT.

This chain uses TRBV6-4 with TRBJ2-5; D may be TRBD1 or TRBD2 (7 bases each). V was shortened by 5 bases and J by 5 bases, with 15 bases between the two germline ends. CDR3 length: 14 residues. Germline V gives CDR1 MRHNA, CDR2 SNTAGT. The CDR3 loop reads CASSHRGGRETQYF. The CDR3 DNA reads as TGTGCCAGCAGTCACAGGGGAGGGAGGGAGACCCAGTACTTC.

This clonotype was seen a single time. The chain uses TRBV7-9 and TRBJ2-2; 7 nucleotides match TRBD1. Trimming cost V 3 bases and J 5 bases; bases outside gene matches: 6. Germline CDR1 is SEHNR and CDR2 is FQNEAQ (reference sequence). CDR3 length equals 15 residues. The CDR3 nucleotides are TGTGCCAGCAGCTTGTCAGACAGGGAGACCGGGGAGCTGTTTTTT. Translating gives CASSLSDRETGELFF. The full variable domain, completed using reference TRBV7-9 and TRBJ2-2, is DTGVSQNPRHKITKRGQNVTFRCDPISEHNRLYWYRQTLGQGPEFLTYFQNEAQLEKSRLLSDRFSAERPKGSFSTLEIQRTEQGDSAMYLCASSLSDRETGELFFGEGSRLTVL.

Only a few counts were recorded for this clonotype. The V and J genes are TRBV6-1 and TRBJ1-5; no clear D gene. Germline V gene sequence: CDR1 MNHNS, CDR2 SASEGT. The length of the CDR3 is 13 residues. The germline V and J ends were trimmed by 6 bases and 0 bases, with 6 bases remaining between them. CDR3 in amino acids: CASRDRSNQPQHF. In nucleotides, the CDR3 is TGTGCCAGCAGGGACCGTAGCAATCAGCCCCAGCATTTT.

The chain couples TRBV20-1 to TRBJ2-7; no definite D call. This CDR3 region has 13 residues. Per the germline V gene, CDR1 is DFQATT and CDR2 is SNEGSKA (reference sequence). Trimming removed 3 bases at V and 2 bases at J, with 11 bases between. DNA of the CDR3: TGCAGTGCTAGGCCGGAACCAACCTACGAGCAGTACTTC. It codes for CSARPEPTYEQYF.

This clonotype was counted at least ten times. This rearrangement joins TRBV7-3 to TRBJ2-7, with a possible D match to TRBD2 (6 bases). The germline CDR1 and CDR2 sequences are SGHTA and FQGTGA. Trimming shortened V by 8 bases and J by 0 bases, and 14 bases separated the two germline ends. CDR3 size: 14 residues. CDR3 region: CASPNQTSSYEQYF. The CDR3 DNA reads as TGTGCCAGCCCAAACCAGACTAGCTCCTACGAGCAGTACTTC.

In this sample, this clonotype turned up many times. The chain is built from TRBV2 and TRBJ1-5; perhaps TRBD1 as D (6 bases). V was clipped by 2 bases and J by 7 bases, with 15 bases between them. Per germline, CDR1 SNHLY and CDR2 FYNNEI. This CDR3 region has 15 residues. CDR3 amino acids: CASSESGQGTQPQHF. The CDR3 DNA reads TGTGCCAGCAGTGAATCAGGGCAGGGGACGCAGCCCCAGCATTTT. Combining the CDR3 with reference TRBV2 and TRBJ1-5 gives the whole variable domain EPEVTQTPSHQVTQMGQEVILRCVPISNHLYFYWYRQILGQKVEFLVSFYNNEISEKSEIFDDQFSVERPDGSNFTLKIRSTKLEDSAMYFCASSESGQGTQPQHFGDGTRLSIL.

This clonotype was observed a few times. The junction differs from germline at one of its ends, possibly a read error. CDR3 nucleotides: TGTGCCAGCAGTCCGGGACTGCCTAATCCGCCCCAGCATTTT. The encoded protein is CASSPGLPNPPQHF. The chain is built from TRBV24-1 and TRBJ1-5, with D possibly being TRBD1 (5 bases). This CDR3 comprises 14 residues. CDR1 and CDR2 (germline): KGHDR, SFDVKD.

The table lists this clonotype with many counts. This chain joins TRBV7-9 and TRBJ1-1; D perhaps matches TRBD1 (6 bases). The V end was cut by 5 bases, the J end by 0 bases, with 16 bases between. The CDR3 length is 16 residues. Germline V lookup: CDR1 SEHNR, CDR2 FQNEAQ (reference sequence). CDR3 amino acids: CASSPRGAGMNTEAFF. The DNA of the CDR3 is TGTGCCAGCAGCCCTAGGGGGGCAGGGATGAACACTGAAGCTTTCTTT.

In this sample, this clonotype turned up many times. This chain joins TRBV29-1 and TRBJ2-5; 8 nucleotides match TRBD1. The V gene's germline CDR1 is SQVTM and CDR2 ANQGSEA. The CDR3 runs 13 residues. Germline trimming cut 4 bases from V and 7 bases from J; bases unmatched to any gene: 8. As DNA, the CDR3 is TGCAGCGTTGGGGGACAGGCGCGATGGACCCAGTACTTC. Amino acid sequence: CSVGGQARWTQYF.

The genes are TRBV28 and TRBJ1-3; D is possibly TRBD1 (6 bases). Between the trimmed V and J ends, which lost 2 bases and 2 bases, there was a span of 13 bases. The CDR3 length is 16 residues. From germline, CDR1 is MDHEN and CDR2 SYDVKM. CDR3 coding DNA: TGTGCCAGCAGTTTAACAGTGGGGGGCACTGGAAACACCATATATTTT. It codes for CASSLTVGGTGNTIYF. Looking up the rest from reference TRBV28 and TRBJ1-3 gives the full variable domain: DVKVTQSSRYLVKRTGEKVFLECVQDMDHENMFWYRQDPGLGLRLIYFSYDVKMKEKGDIPEGYSVSREKKERFSLILESASTNQTSMYLCASSLTVGGTGNTIYFGEGSWLTVV.

This clonotype came up once. The gene calls are TRBV15 and TRBJ1-2, with D tentatively TRBD1 (5 bases). CDR1 and CDR2 from the germline V gene are LNHNV and YYDKDF (reference sequence). The CDR3 runs 14 residues. V shed 3 bases and J shed 10 bases, with 18 bases lying between them. CDR3 in amino acids: CATSRPGRNNDYTF. Written as DNA, the CDR3 is TGTGCCACCAGCAGGCCGGGACGGAACAATGACTACACCTTC.

The genes are TRBV29-1 and TRBJ1-2, with 9 bases identical to TRBD1. The junction had 11 bases not matched to a gene; V was cut back by 8 bases and J by 4 bases. The CDR3 consists of 14 residues. Germline assignment: CDR1 SQVTM and CDR2 ANQGSEA. The CDR3 protein is CSYTRPGQGYGYTF. The DNA for the CDR3 is TGCAGCTACACTCGACCGGGACAGGGCTATGGCTACACCTTC.

Of note for this clonotype: Given a much more abundant clone one base away, this may be a read error. V usage is TRBV9 and J usage is TRBJ1-6; D remains ambiguous. Germline lookup yields CDR1 SGDLS and CDR2 YYNGEE. There are 15 residues in the CDR3. V lost 3 bases and J 6 bases, leaving 13 bases between the germline ends. The CDR3 coding sequence is TGTGCCAGCAGCGACCGGGTCAGGTCTAATTCACCCCTCCACTTT. Translating gives CASSDRVRSNSPLHF.

The gene calls are TRBV12-3 or TRBV12-4 and TRBJ1-2; 7 bases match TRBD1. V lost 1 base and J lost 7; bases outside the gene matches: 9. CDR3 length equals 15 residues. CDR3 loop: CASSLEGGGASGYTF. The CDR3 DNA reads TGTGCCAGCAGTTTAGAGGGAGGGGGCGCATCTGGCTACACCTTC.

The CDR3 DNA reads TGCAGCGTTGTGGACACTGGAAACACCATATATTTT. Translation: CSVVDTGNTIYF. The V gene is TRBV29-1, the J gene TRBJ1-3; possible D gene TRBD1, 5 bases. The germline gives CDR1 SQVTM, CDR2 ANQGSEA. The CDR3 is 12 amino acids. The V end was cut by 4 bases, the J end by 2 bases, with 6 bases between.

The rearrangement joins TRBV2 to TRBJ1-2; D is undetermined. Trimming pared 8 bases from V and 3 bases from J, leaving 16 bases between. Germline assignment: CDR1 SNHLY and CDR2 FYNNEI. The CDR3 contains 14 residues. The CDR3 here is CASVRAIRDYGYTF. The CDR3 bases are TGTGCCAGCGTGAGGGCGATCCGGGACTATGGCTACACCTTC.